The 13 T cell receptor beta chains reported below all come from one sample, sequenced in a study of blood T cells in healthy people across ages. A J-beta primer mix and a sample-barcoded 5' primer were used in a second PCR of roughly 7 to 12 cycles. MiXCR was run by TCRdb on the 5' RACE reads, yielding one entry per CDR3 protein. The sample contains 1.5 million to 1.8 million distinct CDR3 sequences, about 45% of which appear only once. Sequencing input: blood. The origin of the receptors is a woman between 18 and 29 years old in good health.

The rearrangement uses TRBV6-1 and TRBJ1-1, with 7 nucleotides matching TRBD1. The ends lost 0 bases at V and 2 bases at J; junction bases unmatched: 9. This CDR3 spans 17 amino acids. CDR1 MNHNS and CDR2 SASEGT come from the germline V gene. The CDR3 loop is CASSEAEGAVSNTEAFF. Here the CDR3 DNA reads TGTGCCAGCAGTGAAGCGGAGGGGGCGGTTTCCAACACTGAAGCTTTCTTT.

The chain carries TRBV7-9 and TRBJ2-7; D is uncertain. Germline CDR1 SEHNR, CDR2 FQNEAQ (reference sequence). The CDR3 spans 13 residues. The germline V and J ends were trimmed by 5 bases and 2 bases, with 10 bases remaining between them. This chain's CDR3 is CASSLPNTYEQYF. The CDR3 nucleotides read TGTGCCAGCAGCCTACCCAACACCTACGAGCAGTACTTC. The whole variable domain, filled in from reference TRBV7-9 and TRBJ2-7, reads DTGVSQNPRHKITKRGQNVTFRCDPISEHNRLYWYRQTLGQGPEFLTYFQNEAQLEKSRLLSDRFSAERPKGSFSTLEIQRTEQGDSAMYLCASSLPNTYEQYFGPGTRLTVT.

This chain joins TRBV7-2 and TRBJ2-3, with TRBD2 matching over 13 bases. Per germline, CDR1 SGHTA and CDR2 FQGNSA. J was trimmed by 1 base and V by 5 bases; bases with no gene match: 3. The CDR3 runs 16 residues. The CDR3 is CASSTSGGVGTDTQYF. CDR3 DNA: TGTGCCAGCAGCACTAGCGGGGGGGTAGGCACAGATACGCAGTATTTT.

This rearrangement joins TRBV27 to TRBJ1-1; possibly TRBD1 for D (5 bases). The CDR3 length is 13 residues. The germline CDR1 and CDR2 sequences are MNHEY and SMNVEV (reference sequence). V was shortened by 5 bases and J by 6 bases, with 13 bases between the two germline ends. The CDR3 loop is CASSPGGSAEAFF. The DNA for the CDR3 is TGTGCCAGCAGTCCCGGGGGGAGCGCTGAAGCTTTCTTT.

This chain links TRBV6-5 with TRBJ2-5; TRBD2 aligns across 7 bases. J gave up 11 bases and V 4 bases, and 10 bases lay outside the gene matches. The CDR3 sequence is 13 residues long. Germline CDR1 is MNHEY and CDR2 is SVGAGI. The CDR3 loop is CASSSPGAGVQYF. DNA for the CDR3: TGTGCCAGCAGTTCCCCCGGTGCGGGAGTGCAGTACTTC.

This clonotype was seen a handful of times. The CDR3 spells CASSESWLAAQFF. The CDR3 region has the DNA TGCGCCAGCAGTGAGTCTTGGCTAGCTGCGCAGTTCTTC. The V and J genes are TRBV10-1 and TRBJ2-1; maybe TRBD2 (5 bases). Per germline, CDR1 WNHNN and CDR2 SYGVQD (reference sequence). Trimming left V 0 bases short and J 12 bases short, with 12 bases between. This CDR3 spans 13 amino acids.

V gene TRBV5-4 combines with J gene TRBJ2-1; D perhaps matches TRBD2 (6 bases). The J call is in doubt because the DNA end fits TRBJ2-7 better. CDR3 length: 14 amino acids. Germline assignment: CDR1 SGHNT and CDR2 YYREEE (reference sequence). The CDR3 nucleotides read TGTGCCAGCAGCAGGGAGGTTTCCTACAATGAGCAGTACTTC. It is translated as CASSREVSYNEQYF.

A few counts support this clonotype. The CDR3 sequence is CASNVRESYEQYF. In DNA form, the CDR3 reads TGTGCCAGCAACGTACGCGAATCCTACGAGCAGTACTTC. The chain uses TRBV6-6 and TRBJ2-7; D is ambiguous. V dropped 7 bases and J dropped 1 base, with 11 bases sitting between them. The CDR3 spans 13 residues. Germline V gene sequence: CDR1 MNHNY, CDR2 SVGAGI (reference sequence).

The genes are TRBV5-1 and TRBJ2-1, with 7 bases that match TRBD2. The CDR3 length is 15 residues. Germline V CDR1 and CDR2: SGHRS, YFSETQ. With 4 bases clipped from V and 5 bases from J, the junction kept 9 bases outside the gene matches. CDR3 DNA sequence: TGCGCCAGCAGCATTAGCGGGCCGCCTAACAATGAGCAGTTCTTC. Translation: CASSISGPPNNEQFF.

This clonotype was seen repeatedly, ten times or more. The CDR3 DNA sequence: TGTGCCAGCAGCTTAAGCCCTCGGGAGACCCAGTACTTC. Protein product: CASSLSPRETQYF. The chain employs TRBV7-2 and TRBJ2-5; no clear D. CDR1 and CDR2 (germline): SGHTA, FQGNSA. V lost 2 bases, J lost 5 bases, and 9 bases lay in between. The CDR3 loop spans 13 amino acids.

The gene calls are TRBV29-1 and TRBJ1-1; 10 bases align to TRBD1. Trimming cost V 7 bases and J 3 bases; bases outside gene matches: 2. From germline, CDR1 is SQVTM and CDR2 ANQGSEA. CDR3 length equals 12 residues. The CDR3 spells CSGQGADTEAFF. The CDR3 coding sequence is TGCAGCGGACAGGGGGCAGACACTGAAGCTTTCTTT.

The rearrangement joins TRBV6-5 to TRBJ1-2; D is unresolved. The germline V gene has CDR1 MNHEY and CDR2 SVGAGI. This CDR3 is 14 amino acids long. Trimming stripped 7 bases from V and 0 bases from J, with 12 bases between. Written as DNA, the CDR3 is TGTGCCAGCATGCGGGCGGGAACTAACTATGGCTACACCTTC. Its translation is CASMRAGTNYGYTF.

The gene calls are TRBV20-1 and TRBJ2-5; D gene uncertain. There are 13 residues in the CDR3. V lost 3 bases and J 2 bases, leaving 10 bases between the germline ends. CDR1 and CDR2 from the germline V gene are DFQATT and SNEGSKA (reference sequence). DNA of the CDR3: TGCAGTGCTAGTCGCCAGAAGCAAGAGACCCAGTACTTC. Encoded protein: CSASRQKQETQYF.